The clone carrying this TCR beta chain was detected ten times or more. Its antigen is still unknown. The record originates from a study of OX40 agonist ivuxolimab in advanced cancers. Looking at the study overall: Patients treated during dose escalation were battling hepatocellular carcinoma, melanoma, renal cell or head and neck cancer. Mean age about 60 years, range about 20 to 85; 82.7% male.

Overall study results and limits: Low normalized T-cell clonal expansion also characterized some of the nonresponders. Clonal expansion was seen in CD4+ and CD8+ blood T cells by week 6 at 0.1 to 3.0 mg/kg.

Profiling relied on immunoSEQ multiplex PCR, and the TCRdb table lists in-frame clones only, not all of them. Among over 50,000 clones listed, approximately 77% were seen once. The material was CD4+ or CD8+ T cells sorted from blood, obtained in a trial of the OX40 agonist ivuxolimab. This TCR was sampled from an adult with an advanced solid tumor such as melanoma, head and neck, liver or kidney cancer.

The CDR3 is CASSGRDRQGYEQYF. The CDR3, as DNA: TGTGCCAGTAGTGGCCGTGACAGACAAGGCTACGAGCAGTACTTC. This chain uses TRBV19 with TRBJ2-7; D is perhaps TRBD1 (5 bases). From germline, CDR1 is LNHDA and CDR2 SQIVND (reference sequence). V lost 5 bases, J lost 3 bases, and 17 bases lay in between. The CDR3 consists of 15 residues.